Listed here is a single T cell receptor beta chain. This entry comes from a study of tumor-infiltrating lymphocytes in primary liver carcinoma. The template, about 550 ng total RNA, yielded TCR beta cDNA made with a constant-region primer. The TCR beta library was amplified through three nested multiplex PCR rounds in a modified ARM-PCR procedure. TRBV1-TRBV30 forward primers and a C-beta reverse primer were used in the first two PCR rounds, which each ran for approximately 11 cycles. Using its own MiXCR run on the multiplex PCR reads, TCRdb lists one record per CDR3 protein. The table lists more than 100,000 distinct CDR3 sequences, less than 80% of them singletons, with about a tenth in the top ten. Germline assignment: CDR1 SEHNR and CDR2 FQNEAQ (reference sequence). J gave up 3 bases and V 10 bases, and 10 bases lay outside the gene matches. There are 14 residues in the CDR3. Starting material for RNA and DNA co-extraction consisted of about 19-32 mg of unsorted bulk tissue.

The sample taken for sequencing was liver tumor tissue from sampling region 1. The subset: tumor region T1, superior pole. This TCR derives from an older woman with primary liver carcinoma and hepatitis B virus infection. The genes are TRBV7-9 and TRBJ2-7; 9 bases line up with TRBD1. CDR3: CANSLQGAFYEQYF. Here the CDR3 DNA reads TGTGCCAACAGTTTACAGGGGGCCTTCTACGAGCAGTACTTC.